This T cell receptor beta chain was identified in a study of regulatory T cells in long-lasting Graves disease. CDR3 regions were amplified by Arm-PCR using iRepertoire HTBI primers to build TCR beta libraries. TCRdb analysed the multiplex PCR reads with MiXCR anew, one entry per CDR3 protein. The sample records 650,000 to 700,000 distinct CDR3 sequences, approximately 29% being singletons. Germline V gene sequence: CDR1 DFQATT, CDR2 SNEGSKA (reference sequence). Trimming took 0 bases from V and 9 from J; bases not matched to a gene: 19. The CDR3 covers 17 residues. Time point given: persistent/refractory GD, antithyroid drugs over 5 years with positive TRAb. Scientists built the TCR library using RNA that was extracted from PBMCs.

The V call is TRBV20-1, the J call TRBJ2-5, with 7 bases identical to TRBD1. This receptor was obtained from a female donor with Graves disease. This sample comprised peripheral blood mononuclear cells (PBMCs), obtained when the disease was refractory, from a patient treated with antithyroid drugs. In DNA form, the CDR3 reads TGCAGTGCTAGAGATCCATTCCTGGGGTTGAGAACAGGGGCCCAGTACTTC. Translation: CSARDPFLGLRTGAQYF.